Shown below are 24 T cell receptor beta chains from a single sample sequenced in a study of control samples from healthy donors and cancer patients. Libraries were prepared by immunoSEQ multiplex PCR; TCRdb keeps only in-frame clonotypes and omits some of them. The profile covers 150,000 to 200,000 clones, with around 95% appearing a single time and about 4% taken by the ten largest. The sample consisted of blood. The receptors were gathered from a woman aged 55-69 years in good health.

The CDR3 DNA is TGTGCCAGCAGTTACTCCGGGACAGGGGGCGGTCAGCCCCAGCATTTT. This codes for CASSYSGTGGGQPQHF. The chain has TRBV6-5 and TRBJ1-5; 12 bases fit TRBD1. Trimming removed 0 bases from V and 6 bases from J; junction bases left unmatched: 3. This CDR3 comprises 16 residues. Germline V gene lookup returns CDR1 MNHEY and CDR2 SVGAGI.

This clone was recorded a few times. The V and J genes are TRBV18 and TRBJ1-1, with TRBD1 matching over 7 bases. This CDR3 is built from 16 residues. Germline values: CDR1 KGHSH, CDR2 LQKENI. Trimming removed 5 bases from V and 1 base from J; junction bases left unmatched: 10. The DNA of the CDR3 is TGTGCCAGCTCATTAGAAATGACAGGGTGGAACACTGAAGCTTTCTTT. Protein: CASSLEMTGWNTEAFF.

This chain joins TRBV4-1 and TRBJ1-2; TRBD1 matches at 9 bases. V lost 2 bases, J lost 4 bases, and 5 bases stayed unmatched. Germline CDR1 is MGHRA and CDR2 is YSYEKL. The CDR3 runs 15 residues. CDR3 nucleotide sequence: TGCGCCAGCAGCCAACCGGGACAGGGTAGCTATGGCTACACCTTC. Encoded protein: CASSQPGQGSYGYTF.

V usage is TRBV25-1 and J usage is TRBJ1-1; D possibly corresponds to TRBD1 (6 bases). Germline V gene sequence: CDR1 MGHDK, CDR2 SYGVNS. Trimming took off 5 bases at V and 5 bases at J, with 12 bases between the two ends. The CDR3 sequence is 13 residues long. CDR3 sequence: CASSLGAVTEAFF. In DNA form, the CDR3 reads TGTGCCAGCAGTCTGGGGGCAGTAACTGAAGCTTTCTTT.

This clone came up once. The V and J genes are TRBV6-6 and TRBJ1-1, with a tentative D call TRBD1 (6 bases). The CDR3 covers 15 residues. The germline V and J ends were trimmed by 5 bases and 1 base, with 14 bases remaining between them. In germline, CDR1 is MNHNY, CDR2 SVGAGI (reference sequence). This CDR3 is CASSPTGLGNTEAFF. The CDR3 DNA reads as TGTGCCAGCAGTCCTACAGGGCTGGGGAACACTGAAGCTTTCTTT.

In its sample, this clone was seen once. The rearrangement joins TRBV19 to TRBJ2-3; weak D call: TRBD2 (5 bases). Germline CDR1 reads LNHDA; CDR2 reads SQIVND (reference sequence). Trimming shortened V by 10 bases and J by 0 bases, and 11 bases separated the two germline ends. This CDR3 spans 13 amino acids. The CDR3 loop reads CATTRGSTDTQYF. CDR3 DNA: TGTGCCACTACTCGGGGTAGCACAGATACGCAGTATTTT.

The chain carries TRBV15 and TRBJ1-2; perhaps TRBD1 as D (6 bases). Trimming stripped 1 base from V and 1 base from J, with 19 bases between. This CDR3 spans 18 amino acids. Germline lookup yields CDR1 LNHNV and CDR2 YYDKDF (reference sequence). Written as DNA, the CDR3 is TGTGCCACCAGCAGAGGCGACGGGTCGGGGGCTTTTAACTATGGCTACACCTTC. Its translation is CATSRGDGSGAFNYGYTF.

This chain links TRBV5-4 with TRBJ2-3; weak D call: TRBD2 (5 bases). Trimming removed 4 bases at V and 5 bases at J, with 20 bases between. Germline CDR1 is SGHNT and CDR2 is YYREEE (reference sequence). There are 16 residues in the CDR3. CDR3 amino acids: CASSPPGADTKDTQYF. CDR3 DNA sequence: TGTGCCAGCAGCCCCCCTGGAGCGGATACCAAAGATACGCAGTATTTT. Based on the CDR3 plus reference TRBV5-4 and TRBJ2-3, the full variable domain is ETGVTQSPTHLIKTRGQQVTLRCSSQSGHNTVSWYQQALGQGPQFIFQYYREEENGRGNFPPRFSGLQFPNYSSELNVNALELDDSALYLCASSPPGADTKDTQYFGPGTRLTVL.

This sequence joins TRBV15 and TRBJ1-5; D is unresolved. This CDR3 contains 14 residues. V was shortened by 4 bases and J by 2 bases, with 9 bases between the two germline ends. The germline V gene encodes CDR1 LNHNV and CDR2 YYDKDF (reference sequence). CDR3 in DNA: TGTGCCACCAGCACTGGACGGCGCAATCAGCCCCAGCATTTT. It encodes CATSTGRRNQPQHF.

V and J are TRBV7-6 and TRBJ1-6, with 8 bases aligning to TRBD1. CDR1 is SGHVS, CDR2 FNYEAQ, per germline. The CDR3 has 17 amino acids. V lost 6 bases to trimming and J lost 8 bases; unmatched junction nucleotides: 15. The CDR3, as DNA: TGTGCCAGCAGTCCCGCCCCAGGGGGCTCGGGCGATTCACCCCTCCACTTT. Its protein product is CASSPAPGGSGDSPLHF.

The rearrangement uses TRBV6-5 and TRBJ1-1; the match to TRBD1 covers 7 bases. The CDR3 contains 14 residues. Germline-derived CDR1 and CDR2 are MNHEY and SVGAGI. V dropped 4 bases and J dropped 1; count of bases not matched to a gene: 3. CDR3 in amino acids: CASSFWTGNTEAFF. CDR3 sequence (DNA): TGTGCCAGCAGTTTTTGGACAGGGAACACTGAAGCTTTCTTT.

The chain recombines TRBV2 with TRBJ2-1; TRBD1 aligns across 8 bases. Germline CDR1 SNHLY, CDR2 FYNNEI. The trim removed 7 bases at V and 7 bases at J, leaving 6 bases unmatched. CDR3 length equals 13 residues. This CDR3 is CASKGQGKNEQFF. The CDR3 region has the DNA TGTGCCAGCAAAGGACAGGGAAAAAATGAGCAGTTCTTC.

V usage is TRBV20-1 and J usage is TRBJ1-1; D uncertain. The CDR3 is 13 residues long. Trimming stripped 3 bases from V and 7 bases from J, with 15 bases between. Germline V CDR1 and CDR2: DFQATT, SNEGSKA (reference sequence). CDR3 nucleotides: TGCAGTGCTAGTGCCCCATTGAGCGGTGAAGCTTTCTTT. Translated: CSASAPLSGEAFF.

The chain links TRBV15 to TRBJ2-2; 7 positions match TRBD1. The CDR3 spans 18 residues. The germline V gene has CDR1 LNHNV and CDR2 YYDKDF (reference sequence). The V and J ends lost 0 bases and 6 bases, in that order; junction bases with no gene match: 13. As DNA, the CDR3 is TGTGCCACCAGCAGAGAGTTCGGGACAGTGCCAGATTCCGGGGAGCTGTTTTTT. It codes for CATSREFGTVPDSGELFF.

This clone was seen a single time. The gene calls are TRBV7-2 and TRBJ1-2; tentative D call: TRBD1 (5 bases). V shed 2 bases and J shed 5 bases, with 6 bases lying between them. There are 12 residues in the CDR3. Germline assignment: CDR1 SGHTA and CDR2 FQGNSA. CDR3: CASSLRGYGYTF. The CDR3 nucleotides are TGTGCCAGCAGCTTAAGGGGTTATGGCTACACCTTC.

The V call is TRBV6-2 or TRBV6-3, the J call TRBJ1-1; 11 positions match TRBD1. CDR3 size: 15 residues. V gave up 5 bases and J gave up 1 base; unmatched junction bases: 3. Looked up from germline, CDR1 is MNHEY and CDR2 is SVGEGT. In DNA form, the CDR3 reads TGTGCCAGCAGTGGGACAGGGGGACCGAACACTGAAGCTTTCTTT. It yields the protein CASSGTGGPNTEAFF.

As concerns this clone: The same CDR3 also results from other DNA sequences found in this sample. The chain uses TRBV2 and TRBJ1-4, with 9 bases lining up with TRBD1. This CDR3 region has 15 residues. Looked up from germline, CDR1 is SNHLY and CDR2 is FYNNEI. The ends lost 6 bases at V and 1 base at J; junction bases unmatched: 3. Here the CDR3 DNA reads TGTGCCAGCAGGGCGGACAGGGGAACTAATGAAAAACTGTTTTTT. Its protein product is CASRADRGTNEKLFF.

V usage is TRBV10-3 and J usage is TRBJ1-2; D not certain. Between the trimmed V and J ends, which lost 8 bases and 1 base, there was a span of 11 bases. In germline, CDR1 is ENHRY, CDR2 SYGVKD. This CDR3 is 13 amino acids long. The CDR3 is CAIQRDHNYGYTF. The CDR3 nucleotides read TGTGCCATCCAGAGAGATCATAACTATGGCTACACCTTC.

The J gene is TRBJ1-2, the V gene TRBV7-2, with 8 positions matching TRBD1. The CDR3 has 14 residues. Trimming cost V 6 bases and J 3 bases; bases outside gene matches: 6. Germline-derived CDR1 and CDR2 are SGHTA and FQGNSA. The chain's CDR3 is CASSRTGGDYGYTF. For the CDR3, the DNA is TGTGCCAGCAGTCGAACAGGGGGAGACTATGGCTACACCTTC.

This chain uses TRBV19 with TRBJ2-5; TRBD2 aligns across 8 bases. Germline values: CDR1 LNHDA, CDR2 SQIVND (reference sequence). J gave up 5 bases and V 7 bases, and 6 bases lay outside the gene matches. The length of the CDR3 is 13 residues. The CDR3 DNA reads TGTGCCAGTAAGAGGGGACTAGAGGAGACCCAGTACTTC. This sequence encodes CASKRGLEETQYF.

The chain combines TRBV7-9 with TRBJ1-4; D is undetermined. V lost 4 bases, J lost 3 bases, and 15 bases lay in between. CDR3 length: 16 residues. CDR1 and CDR2 (germline): SEHNR, FQNEAQ (reference sequence). CDR3 sequence (DNA): TGTGCCAGCAGCTGGTTAGAGGGCATCGCTAATGAAAAACTGTTTTTT. This gives the protein CASSWLEGIANEKLFF.

The chain carries TRBV6-1 and TRBJ1-1; a weak D match, TRBD1 (5 bases). CDR3 length: 14 residues. Germline CDR1 MNHNS, CDR2 SASEGT. V lost 3 bases to trimming and J lost 4 bases, with 12 bases between them. As DNA, the CDR3 is TGTGCCAGCAGTGATTCCCGGGGGAGCACTGAAGCTTTCTTT. Protein: CASSDSRGSTEAFF.

The V call is TRBV2, the J call TRBJ1-6; D uncertain. The CDR3 length is 14 residues. CDR1 SNHLY and CDR2 FYNNEI come from the germline V gene. Deletions cut 6 bases from V and 6 bases from J, with 12 bases between. The CDR3 coding sequence is TGTGCCAGCAGCGTGGCTGATGGTAATTCACCCCTCCACTTT. Its protein product is CASSVADGNSPLHF.

This chain uses TRBV10-3 with TRBJ2-7; D gene uncertain. This CDR3 has 12 amino acids. The germline V and J ends were trimmed by 5 bases and 0 bases, with 5 bases remaining between them. From germline, CDR1 is ENHRY and CDR2 SYGVKD. The CDR3 DNA reads TGTGCCATCAGTCGAGACTCCTACGAGCAGTACTTC. Translation gives CAISRDSYEQYF.